The 26 T cell receptor beta chains below come from one sample, sequenced in a study of blood T cell repertoires in COVID-19. The repertoire was sequenced with immunoSEQ multiplex PCR; TCRdb's copy has only in-frame clones and lacks some. The sample lists around 280,000 clones, around four fifths occurring once. The material sequenced was peripheral blood. The receptors were sampled from a woman in her fifties or sixties with active or convalescent COVID-19.

The chain recombines TRBV30 with TRBJ2-2; 7 bases are a match to TRBD2. This CDR3 is built from 14 residues. The V gene end was trimmed by 3 bases and the J gene end by 6 bases; junction bases not matched to a gene: 7. Germline V gives CDR1 GTSNPN, CDR2 SVGIG (reference sequence). This CDR3 reads CAWRETSISGELFF. The CDR3 DNA reads TGTGCCTGGAGGGAGACTAGCATCTCCGGGGAGCTGTTTTTT.

This chain connects TRBV5-8 to TRBJ2-7, with 8 bases that match TRBD2. V shed 5 bases and J 5 bases; nucleotides not matched to a gene: 18. CDR3 length: 17 amino acids. The germline gives CDR1 SGHTS, CDR2 YDEGEE. CDR3 in DNA: TGTGCCAGCAGTCCGTCATCCCCCTCGGGAGGGCCCCACGAGCAGTACTTC. This sequence encodes CASSPSSPSGGPHEQYF.

This chain joins TRBV27 and TRBJ1-5; no clear D gene. Trimming took 2 bases from V and 4 from J, leaving 6 bases between them. The CDR3 length is 13 residues. Germline CDR1 is MNHEY and CDR2 is SMNVEV (reference sequence). CDR3: CASSLGQNQPQHF. CDR3 in DNA: TGTGCCAGCAGTTTAGGGCAGAATCAGCCCCAGCATTTT.

This clone was detected only a few times. The chain recombines TRBV10-1 with TRBJ1-2; 10 bases fit TRBD1. CDR1 and CDR2 (germline): WNHNN, SYGVQD (reference sequence). This CDR3 spans 14 amino acids. The J segment lost 8 bases and the V segment lost 2 bases, leaving 5 bases of the junction unmatched. The CDR3 nucleotides read TGCGCCAGCAGTGAGGGGGGGACAGGGGAAGGCTACACCTTC. It is translated as CASSEGGTGEGYTF.

The rearrangement joins TRBV2 to TRBJ2-7; a possible D gene is TRBD1 (5 bases). This CDR3 is 12 amino acids long. Trimming pared 9 bases from V and 4 bases from J, leaving 13 bases between. Germline CDR1 SNHLY, CDR2 FYNNEI. CDR3 sequence (DNA): TGTGCCAGTAGCTTTCAGGGTTACGAGCAGTACTTC. This gives the protein CASSFQGYEQYF.

The rearrangement uses TRBV7-6 and TRBJ1-1, with D possibly being TRBD1 (6 bases). CDR1 and CDR2 from the germline V gene are SGHVS and FNYEAQ. The CDR3 is 14 residues long. The V gene lost 2 bases and the J gene lost 1 base, with 8 bases spanning the gap. The CDR3 bases are TGTGCCAGCAGCTTAACAGGGTCGAACACTGAAGCTTTCTTT. It translates to CASSLTGSNTEAFF.

The genes are TRBV11-2 and TRBJ2-2; D is possibly TRBD2 (5 bases). Germline V gene data show CDR1 as SGHAT and CDR2 as FQNNGV. V lost 1 base and J 4 bases, leaving 16 bases between the germline ends. The CDR3 sequence is 17 residues long. CDR3 DNA sequence: TGTGCCAGCAGCTTAGTGGGAGCCATTAAGGCCACCGGGGAGCTGTTTTTT. It yields the protein CASSLVGAIKATGELFF.

The chain recombines TRBV3-1 (or the pseudogene TRBV3-2) with TRBJ1-6; D unresolved. Trimming removed 0 bases from V and 7 bases from J, with 13 bases in between. The CDR3 is 16 amino acids. CDR1 is LGHDT, CDR2 YNNKEL, per germline (reference sequence). Written as DNA, the CDR3 is TGTGCCAGCAGCCAAGAGTGGGAGGGAAAAAATTCACCCCTCCACTTT. It specifies CASSQEWEGKNSPLHF.

The genes are TRBV7-2 and TRBJ1-3; D is unresolved. This CDR3 has 13 amino acids. Trimming took off 5 bases at V and 1 base at J, with 6 bases between the two ends. Germline loops: CDR1 SGHTA, CDR2 FQGNSA. The CDR3 nucleotides are TGTGCCAGCAGCCCCCCTTCTGGAAACACCATATATTTT. This codes for CASSPPSGNTIYF.

The rearrangement links TRBV5-6 to TRBJ1-2; a weak D match, TRBD1 (6 bases). This CDR3 contains 13 residues. Deletions cut 0 bases from V and 6 bases from J, with 9 bases between. CDR1 SGHDT and CDR2 YYEEEE come from the germline V gene. The CDR3, as DNA: TGTGCCAGCAGCTTGGGGGGGCCTCATGGCTACACCTTC. It encodes CASSLGGPHGYTF.

The chain is built from TRBV7-2 and TRBJ1-2; 7 bases agree with TRBD1. The germline V gene has CDR1 SGHTA and CDR2 FQGNSA. The CDR3 is made up of 14 amino acids. Trimming took 7 bases from V and 0 from J; bases not matched to a gene: 5. CDR3 protein: CASTRQGPNYGYTF. Written as DNA, the CDR3 is TGTGCCAGCACTCGACAGGGTCCTAACTATGGCTACACCTTC.

V usage is TRBV28 and J usage is TRBJ2-3, with 10 nucleotides matching TRBD2. The CDR3 spans 15 residues. Trimming cost V 6 bases and J 2 bases; bases outside gene matches: 5. Germline CDR1 and CDR2: MDHEN and SYDVKM. The CDR3 region has the DNA TGTGCCAGCAGGAGAGCGGGAGGGCCCACAGATACGCAGTATTTT. The encoded protein is CASRRAGGPTDTQYF.

The rearrangement uses TRBV5-6 and TRBJ1-2; D remains unclear. The CDR3 has 14 amino acids. In germline, CDR1 is SGHDT, CDR2 YYEEEE. Trimming stripped 4 bases from V and 5 bases from J, with 15 bases between. CDR3 amino acids: CASSPSMASYGYTF. CDR3 in DNA: TGTGCCAGCAGCCCCTCCATGGCCAGTTATGGCTACACCTTC.

This sequence joins TRBV5-1 and TRBJ2-5, with a tentative D call TRBD2 (7 bases). The V end was cut by 5 bases, the J end by 1 base, with 9 bases between. This CDR3 spans 13 amino acids. The germline V gene has CDR1 SGHRS and CDR2 YFSETQ. The CDR3 DNA sequence: TGCGCCAGCAGGGGGGGGCCCCAAGAGACCCAGTACTTC. Residues: CASRGGPQETQYF.

This clone was counted a few times. The rearrangement joins TRBV11-2 to TRBJ2-5; a possible D gene is TRBD2 (5 bases). From germline, CDR1 is SGHAT and CDR2 FQNNGV. The V end lost 0 bases, the J end lost 7 bases, and 9 bases lay between the germline ends. The length of the CDR3 is 13 residues. As DNA, the CDR3 is TGTGCCAGCAGCTTAGAACCAGGAGGGACCCAGTACTTC. Translation gives CASSLEPGGTQYF.

This rearrangement joins TRBV21-1 to TRBJ2-2; TRBD2, the table's D call, was not compared with the DNA. TRBV21-1 counts as a pseudogene. The CDR3 totals 17 residues. CDR3 in amino acids: CASSKGWTGGNTGELFF. The CDR3, as DNA: TGTGCCAGCAGCAAAGGGTGGACGGGAGGGAACACCGGGGAGCTGTTTTTT.

V and J are TRBV7-8 and TRBJ2-3; 12 bases fit TRBD2. This CDR3 spans 17 amino acids. V was clipped by 1 base and J by 0 bases; unmatched bases: 2. Per the germline V gene, CDR1 is SGHVS and CDR2 is FQNEAQ. CDR3 sequence: CASSLGTSGISTDTQYF. CDR3 nucleotides: TGTGCCAGCAGCTTAGGGACTAGCGGGATCAGCACAGATACGCAGTATTTT.

The chain couples TRBV5-1 to TRBJ2-7; TRBD2 is a possible D gene (6 bases). This CDR3 comprises 17 residues. Germline V gives CDR1 SGHRS, CDR2 YFSETQ. Trimming took off 2 bases at V and 0 bases at J, with 18 bases between the two ends. For the CDR3, the DNA is TGCGCCAGCAGCTTCGGGGGTAACTCGATGTCCTCCTACGAGCAGTACTTC. Translated: CASSFGGNSMSSYEQYF.

The gene calls are TRBV19 and TRBJ1-1; 8 bases map to TRBD1. The ends lost 9 bases at V and 4 bases at J; junction bases unmatched: 13. CDR3 length: 15 amino acids. Germline CDR1 and CDR2: LNHDA and SQIVND (reference sequence). CDR3 in amino acids: CASGITDRVRTEAFF. The CDR3 DNA reads TGTGCCAGCGGTATAACGGACAGGGTCCGCACTGAAGCTTTCTTT.

This clone was seen only once. This chain connects TRBV6-5 to TRBJ2-4; D remains ambiguous. Per the germline V gene, CDR1 is MNHEY and CDR2 is SVGAGI. Between the trimmed V and J ends, which lost 6 bases and 0 bases, there was a span of 9 bases. CDR3 length: 14 amino acids. CDR3 in amino acids: CASRPSLAKNIQYF. The CDR3 DNA follows: TGTGCCAGCAGACCGAGTCTAGCCAAAAACATTCAGTACTTC.

CDR3 sequence: CASSARVSSYGYTF. CDR3 bases: TGTGCCAGCAGCGCCAGGGTCTCGTCCTATGGCTACACCTTC. The chain recombines TRBV11-2 with TRBJ1-2, with D maybe TRBD1 (5 bases). The CDR3 consists of 14 residues. The ends were cut back, 5 bases at V and 4 bases at J, with 14 bases in the middle. The germline CDR1 and CDR2 sequences are SGHAT and FQNNGV. The full variable domain, completed using reference TRBV11-2 and TRBJ1-2, is EAGVAQSPRYKIIEKRQSVAFWCNPISGHATLYWYQQILGQGPKLLIQFQNNGVVDDSQLPKDRFSAERLKGVDSTLKIQPAKLEDSAVYLCASSARVSSYGYTFGSGTRLTVV.

The chain joins TRBV19 to TRBJ1-1, with D unresolved. The CDR3 runs 14 residues. Trimming took off 6 bases at V and 5 bases at J, with 16 bases between the two ends. Germline V lookup: CDR1 LNHDA, CDR2 SQIVND (reference sequence). As DNA, the CDR3 is TGTGCCAGTAGGACGGCGGGAGATCGTACTGAAGCTTTCTTT. Residues: CASRTAGDRTEAFF. Full variable domain (rest looked up from reference TRBV19 and TRBJ1-1): DGGITQSPKYLFRKEGQNVTLSCEQNLNHDAMYWYRQDPGQGLRLIYYSQIVNDFQKGDIAEGYSVSREKKESFPLTVTSAQKNPTAFYLCASRTAGDRTEAFFGQGTRLTVV.

The V and J genes are TRBV5-1 and TRBJ2-7, with TRBD2 matching 11 bases. J was trimmed by 2 bases and V by 4 bases; bases with no gene match: 2. The CDR3 length is 14 residues. The V gene's germline CDR1 is SGHRS and CDR2 YFSETQ. CDR3 in amino acids: CASSGTSGAYEQYF. The CDR3 DNA reads as TGCGCCAGCAGCGGGACTAGCGGAGCCTACGAGCAGTACTTC. The complete variable domain, with remaining parts taken from reference TRBV5-1 and TRBJ2-7, reads KAGVTQTPRYLIKTRGQQVTLSCSPISGHRSVSWYQQTPGQGLQFLFEYFSETQRNKGNFPGRFSGRQFSNSRSEMNVSTLELGDSALYLCASSGTSGAYEQYFGPGTRLTVT.

This chain joins TRBV18 and TRBJ2-2, with D maybe TRBD1 (6 bases). The CDR3 contains 16 residues. Trimming left V 3 bases short and J 3 bases short, with 14 bases between. The germline CDR1 and CDR2 sequences are KGHSH and LQKENI. The CDR3 here is CASSPRGQRDTGELFF. The CDR3 region has the DNA TGTGCCAGCTCACCCCGCGGACAGAGGGACACCGGGGAGCTGTTTTTT.

This chain connects TRBV7-9 to TRBJ2-1, with TRBD2 matching over 13 bases. The CDR3 spans 17 residues. Trimming removed 5 bases from V and 4 bases from J; junction bases left unmatched: 8. Germline-derived CDR1 and CDR2 are SEHNR and FQNEAQ (reference sequence). CDR3 sequence (DNA): TGTGCCAGCAGCCGAGGGGGACTAGCGGGAAGTTACAATGAGCAGTTCTTC. Its translation: CASSRGGLAGSYNEQFF. Full variable domain (rest looked up from reference TRBV7-9 and TRBJ2-1): DTGVSQNPRHKITKRGQNVTFRCDPISEHNRLYWYRQTLGQGPEFLTYFQNEAQLEKSRLLSDRFSAERPKGSFSTLEIQRTEQGDSAMYLCASSRGGLAGSYNEQFFGPGTRLTVL.

The chain has TRBV5-1 and TRBJ2-3; TRBD2 aligns across 12 bases. Germline lookup yields CDR1 SGHRS and CDR2 YFSETQ. V dropped 7 bases and J dropped 2; count of bases not matched to a gene: 8. The CDR3 totals 16 residues. This chain's CDR3 is CASLESSGRATDTQYF. CDR3 coding DNA: TGCGCCAGCCTAGAATCTAGCGGGAGGGCCACAGATACGCAGTATTTT.